The 18 T cell receptor beta chains below all came from one sample that was sequenced in a study of diagnostic markers for celiac disease. TCRdb re-called the reads, yielding one record per CDR3 amino acid sequence without DNA. Its listing shows approximately 8,000 distinct CDR3 sequences. Material: either unsorted cells or a sorted T cell fraction (not recorded which). Receptor source: a human donor. This table probably holds off-target reads from a library built for another chain.

This chain connects TRBV19 to TRBJ2-1. The CDR3 is 14 residues long. Germline V lookup: CDR1 LNHDA, CDR2 SQIVND (reference sequence). CDR3: CASSSFAEYNEQFF. Combining the CDR3 with reference TRBV19 and TRBJ2-1 gives the whole variable domain DGGITQSPKYLFRKEGQNVTLSCEQNLNHDAMYWYRQDPGQGLRLIYYSQIVNDFQKGDIAEGYSVSREKKESFPLTVTSAQKNPTAFYLCASSSFAEYNEQFFGPGTRLTVL.

The V gene is TRBV7-9, the J gene TRBJ2-3. CDR1 SEHNR and CDR2 FQNEAQ come from the germline V gene (reference sequence). CDR3 length: 13 amino acids. This chain's CDR3 is CASSRTSTDTQYF.

This clonotype is medium-sized (0.01 to 0.1%) by frequency. The V gene is TRBV7-8, the J gene TRBJ1-1; TCRdb lists TRBD1, though no DNA is available to test this call. Germline values: CDR1 SGHVS, CDR2 FQNEAQ. The CDR3 length is 14 residues. The CDR3 reads CASSLKGGKDEAFF. The full variable domain, its missing parts supplied by reference TRBV7-8 and TRBJ1-1, is GAGVSQSPRYKVAKRGQDVALRCDPISGHVSLFWYQQALGQGPEFLTYFQNEAQLDKSGLPSDRFFAERPEGSVSTLKIQRTQQEDSAVYLCASSLKGGKDEAFFGQGTRLTVV.

The chain carries TRBV11-2 and TRBJ1-1. The CDR3 consists of 13 residues. The germline CDR1 and CDR2 sequences are SGHAT and FQNNGV. The CDR3 reads CASSSTDYTEAFF.

By frequency, this clonotype is large (0.1 to 1%). CDR3 in amino acids: CASIPPLGTGRSANYGYTF. This rearrangement joins TRBV28 to TRBJ1-2; lacking DNA, the TRBD1 call made by TCRdb goes unchecked. The length of the CDR3 is 19 residues. Germline CDR1 MDHEN, CDR2 SYDVKM.

This clonotype ranks as large (0.1 to 1%) in terms of frequency. This chain links TRBV7-2 with TRBJ1-2; TCRdb designates TRBD1, a call that cannot be tested without DNA. CDR1 SGHTA and CDR2 FQGNSA come from the germline V gene. CDR3 length: 15 residues. This CDR3 is CASSLAQPGVEGYTF. Together with reference TRBV7-2 and TRBJ1-2, the CDR3 gives the full variable domain: GAGVSQSPSNKVTEKGKDVELRCDPISGHTALYWYRQSLGQGLEFLIYFQGNSAPDKSGLPSDRFSAERTGGSVSTLTIQRTQQEDSAVYLCASSLAQPGVEGYTFGSGTRLTVV.

By frequency, this clonotype registers medium-sized. This chain joins TRBV7-6 and TRBJ2-1. Germline values: CDR1 SGHVS, CDR2 FNYEAQ. This CDR3 contains 15 residues. The CDR3 region is CASSERQGAYNEQFF.

The chain uses TRBV5-1 and TRBJ2-1; the TCRdb call, TRBD1, lacks DNA for checking. This CDR3 region has 14 residues. Per germline, CDR1 SGHRS and CDR2 YFSETQ. CDR3 sequence reads: CASSHRDRDDEQFF. The whole variable domain, remainder taken from reference TRBV5-1 and TRBJ2-1, is KAGVTQTPRYLIKTRGQQVTLSCSPISGHRSVSWYQQTPGQGLQFLFEYFSETQRNKGNFPGRFSGRQFSNSRSEMNVSTLELGDSALYLCASSHRDRDDEQFFGPGTRLTVL.

The chain recombines TRBV28 with TRBJ1-1; TCRdb designates TRBD1, a call that cannot be tested without DNA. The CDR3 totals 15 residues. The germline V gene has CDR1 MDHEN and CDR2 SYDVKM. CDR3 in amino acids: CASSLPMTGYTEAFF.

This clonotype is deemed medium-sized by its frequency. The chain couples TRBV20-1 to TRBJ1-5; absent DNA, TCRdb's TRBD1 call cannot be checked. The CDR3 runs 14 residues. Germline-derived CDR1 and CDR2 are DFQATT and SNEGSKA (reference sequence). The CDR3 region is CSARTPNSNQPQHF.

The chain uses TRBV24-1 and TRBJ1-5; TCRdb's D call of TRBD1 is untestable without DNA. Germline assignment: CDR1 KGHDR and CDR2 SFDVKD. This CDR3 spans 16 amino acids. The CDR3 is CATSDPQDRLNQPQHF.

V is TRBV18 and J is TRBJ1-2. This CDR3 contains 15 residues. CDR1 is KGHSH and CDR2 is LQKENI in the germline V gene. CDR3 sequence: CASSPQTSSNYGYTF. The entire variable domain, with the rest obtained from reference TRBV18 and TRBJ1-2, is as follows: NAGVMQNPRHLVRRRGQEARLRCSPMKGHSHVYWYRQLPEEGLKFMVYLQKENIIDESGMPKERFSAEFPKEGPSILRIQQVVRGDSAAYFCASSPQTSSNYGYTFGSGTRLTVV.

This clonotype is medium-sized by frequency. The chain recombines TRBV5-1 with TRBJ2-1; TCRdb selects TRBD1, and the lack of DNA leaves this call unchecked. Germline V CDR1 and CDR2: SGHRS, YFSETQ. The length of the CDR3 is 12 residues. CDR3 region: CASSLGGVEQFF.

The genes are TRBV19 and TRBJ2-6; TCRdb gives TRBD1 as the D gene, but with no DNA this cannot be confirmed. Germline V gene lookup returns CDR1 LNHDA and CDR2 SQIVND (reference sequence). This CDR3 has 14 amino acids. CDR3 loop: CASAGSSGANVLTF.

J is TRBJ2-1 and V is TRBV5-1; the D gene TCRdb calls, TRBD1, cannot be checked with no DNA. The germline V gene encodes CDR1 SGHRS and CDR2 YFSETQ. This CDR3 is 14 amino acids long. The CDR3 here is CASSLGQGLNEQFF.

The chain joins TRBV2 to TRBJ1-6; TCRdb outputs TRBD1, but without DNA this stays unchecked. This CDR3 has 15 residues. Germline-derived CDR1 and CDR2 are SNHLY and FYNNEI. This chain's CDR3 is CASTEQGQGDSPLHF.

This clonotype is classed as medium-sized by frequency. The chain couples TRBV18 to TRBJ1-6. The CDR3 consists of 18 residues. The germline V gene has CDR1 KGHSH and CDR2 LQKENI. This CDR3 is CASSPLPTGSSYNSPLHF.

The chain combines TRBV28 with TRBJ1-2. Germline CDR1 is MDHEN and CDR2 is SYDVKM. The CDR3 has 12 amino acids. The CDR3 spells CASRNMDGRYTF.